This T cell receptor (beta chain) was documented in a study of technical replicates of blood from a few donors. This table comes from immunoSEQ multiplex PCR, and its TCRdb copy is limited to in-frame clones, with some not included. The sample holds almost 90,000 clones, roughly 94% seen once. Specimen: T cells isolated from PBMCs. The sequence came from a human donor in good health.

This chain's CDR3 is CAWSPPDYPHQPQHF. The CDR3 DNA sequence: TGTGCCTGGAGCCCACCTGACTATCCCCATCAGCCCCAGCATTTT. The V and J genes are TRBV30 and TRBJ1-5, with D unclear. The CDR3 runs 15 residues. The ends were cut back, 3 bases at V and 5 bases at J, with 17 bases in the middle. Germline V gene data show CDR1 as GTSNPN and CDR2 as SVGIG (reference sequence). The full variable domain, completed using reference TRBV30 and TRBJ1-5, is SQTIHQWPATLVQPVGSPLSLECTVEGTSNPNLYWYRQAAGRGLQLLFYSVGIGQISSEVPQNLSASRPQDRQFILSSKKLLLSDSGFYLCAWSPPDYPHQPQHFGDGTRLSIL.